This TCR beta chain was recorded in a study of early T cells in non-severe SARS-CoV-2 infection. TCRdb used MiXCR to reprocess the 5' RACE reads, holding one entry per CDR3 protein. The sample lists 50,000 to 80,000 distinct CDR3 sequences, less than 5% occurring once. This clonotype was observed at least ten times. The germline V gene has CDR1 DFQATT and CDR2 SNEGSKA (reference sequence). Trimming removed 2 bases at V and 5 bases at J, with 20 bases between. The CDR3 runs 16 residues. Sequencing was carried out using whole blood. The receptor comes from an adult who was a healthcare worker with PCR-confirmed SARS-CoV-2 infection or an uninfected control (not recorded which). This sequence joins TRBV20-1 and TRBJ2-3; D is possibly TRBD1 (6 bases). The CDR3 sequence is CSARTVRGTQVDTQYF. The CDR3 DNA reads TGCAGTGCTAGAACAGTCAGGGGCACCCAGGTAGATACGCAGTATTTT.